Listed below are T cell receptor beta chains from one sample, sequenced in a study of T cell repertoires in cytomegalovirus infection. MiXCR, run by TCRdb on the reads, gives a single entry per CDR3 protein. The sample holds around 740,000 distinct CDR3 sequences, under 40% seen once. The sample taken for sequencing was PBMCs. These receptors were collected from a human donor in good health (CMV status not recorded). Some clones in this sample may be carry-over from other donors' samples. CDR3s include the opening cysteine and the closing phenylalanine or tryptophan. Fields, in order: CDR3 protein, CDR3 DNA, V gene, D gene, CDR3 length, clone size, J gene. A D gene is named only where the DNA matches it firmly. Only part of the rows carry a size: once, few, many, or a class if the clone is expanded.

CASSLAGAAEQYF,TGTGCCAGCAGTTTAGCGGGAGCCGCGGAGCAGTACTTC,TRBV12-3/TRBV12-4,.,13,.,TRBJ2-7
CASSSPPSGPSYNEQFF,TGTGCCAGCAGCTCGCCCCCTAGCGGGCCCTCCTACAATGAGCAGTTCTTC,TRBV7-9,TRBD2,17,few,TRBJ2-1
CASSQDGTGAGAFF,TGCGCCAGCAGCCAAGATGGAACAGGGGCAGGGGCTTTCTTT,TRBV4-1,TRBD1,14,.,TRBJ1-1
CASRPQGGAATGELFF,TGTGCCAGCAGACCACAGGGGGGCGCGGCCACCGGGGAGCTGTTTTTT,TRBV12-3/TRBV12-4,TRBD1,16,few,TRBJ2-2
CASRGLVRANEQFF,TGTGCCAGCAGGGGACTAGTCAGGGCCAATGAGCAGTTCTTC,TRBV12-3/TRBV12-4,TRBD2,14,few,TRBJ2-1
CASSTQGEMNTEAFF,TGTGCCAGCAGTACACAGGGGGAGATGAACACTGAAGCTTTCTTT,TRBV28,TRBD1,15,few,TRBJ1-1
CASNAFGELIYEQYF,TGTGCCAGCAATGCATTCGGGGAACTGATATACGAGCAGTACTTC,TRBV28,.,15,.,TRBJ2-7
CASRPGLGVYGYTF,TGTGCCAGCAGGCCAGGGTTAGGGGTCTATGGCTACACCTTC,TRBV12-3/TRBV12-4,.,14,many,TRBJ1-2
CASMGESYEQYF,TGTGCCAGCATGGGAGAGTCCTACGAGCAGTACTTC,TRBV6-1,.,12,few,TRBJ2-7
CASSSGQINNEQIF,TGTGCCAGTAGTTCGGGACAGATCAACAATGAGCAGATCTTC,TRBV28,TRBD1,14,.,TRBJ2-1
CASSVGGGGGRGTDTQYF,TGTGCCAGCAGCGTAGGGGGAGGAGGGGGCCGTGGGACAGATACGCAGTATTTT,TRBV9,.,18,.,TRBJ2-3
CASSLAGENYEQYF,TGTGCCAGCAGTCTAGCGGGAGAGAACTACGAGCAGTACTTC,TRBV11-2,TRBD2,14,.,TRBJ2-7
CAISGAGINSPLHF,TGTGCCATCAGTGGGGCAGGGATTAATTCACCCCTCCACTTT,TRBV10-3,.,14,.,TRBJ1-6
CASSWYSSYNEQFF,TGTGCCAGCAGTTGGTATAGCTCCTACAATGAGCAGTTCTTC,TRBV27,.,14,.,TRBJ2-1
CASSEGLAGYQETQYF,TGTGCCAGCAGCGAAGGACTAGCGGGGTACCAAGAGACCCAGTACTTC,TRBV9,TRBD2,16,.,TRBJ2-5
CASSLRGLRTGNTIYF,TGTGCCAGCAGCCTTCGGGGGCTGCGTACTGGAAACACCATATATTTT,TRBV11-2,.,16,few,TRBJ1-3
CASSPDPSPQYGYTF,TGTGCCAGCAGCCCGGACCCAAGCCCTCAATATGGCTACACCTTC,TRBV5-5,.,15,.,TRBJ1-2
CASTNTGGPGETQYF,TGTGCTAGCACCAACACAGGGGGGCCGGGGGAGACCCAGTACTTC,TRBV7-6,TRBD1,15,few,TRBJ2-5
CASSYSRGQGSNQPQHF,TGTGCCAGCAGTTACTCGAGGGGACAGGGTAGCAATCAGCCCCAGCATTTT,TRBV6-5,TRBD1,17,few,TRBJ1-5
CASRMTDFSNQPQHF,TGTGCCAGCAGGATGACGGACTTTAGCAATCAGCCCCAGCATTTT,TRBV27,.,15,once,TRBJ1-5
CSVGSLRNGYTF,TGCAGCGTTGGAAGTTTAAGGAATGGCTACACCTTC,TRBV29-1,.,12,.,TRBJ1-2
CSATLGDSVDEKLFF,TGCAGTGCTACTTTGGGGGACTCGGTGGATGAAAAACTGTTTTTT,TRBV20-1,.,15,few,TRBJ1-4
CASRTKGGATDTQYF,TGTGCCAGCAGAACCAAAGGGGGAGCAACAGATACGCAGTATTTT,TRBV6-8,.,15,.,TRBJ2-3
CASSVGHGGLSNYGYTF,TGTGCCAGCAGTGTCGGACATGGTGGACTCTCTAACTATGGCTACACCTTC,TRBV6-4,.,17,few,TRBJ1-2
CASSQDPGPSSYNEQFF,TGCGCCAGCAGCCAAGATCCAGGGCCAAGCTCCTACAATGAGCAGTTCTTC,TRBV4-1,.,17,.,TRBJ2-1
CASSRDGATNEKLFF,TGTGCCAGCAGCCGGGACGGTGCAACTAATGAAAAACTGTTTTTT,TRBV7-3,.,15,.,TRBJ1-4
CAISATTGNYGYTF,TGTGCCATCAGTGCCACGACAGGGAACTATGGCTACACCTTC,TRBV10-3,TRBD1,14,few,TRBJ1-2
CASSLSVGTLDRPQHF,TGTGCCAGCAGCTTATCCGTAGGGACACTAGATCGGCCCCAGCATTTT,TRBV5-6,.,16,.,TRBJ1-5
CASSLVVSERGMKSTQYF,TGTGCCAGCAGCTTAGTCGTTAGCGAGCGGGGCATGAAGAGTACCCAGTACTTC,TRBV7-8,TRBD2,18,.,TRBJ2-5
CASSKTTGTSFGYTF,TGTGCCAGCAGCAAAACGACAGGGACCAGTTTTGGCTACACCTTC,TRBV7-8,TRBD1,15,.,TRBJ1-2
CASSSSPLFLNTEAFF,TGTGCCAGCAGCTCTAGCCCCCTCTTTCTGAACACTGAAGCTTTCTTT,TRBV7-2,.,16,few,TRBJ1-1
CASSSGTGAPLNQPQHF,TGTGCCAGCAGCTCCGGGACAGGGGCTCCACTTAATCAGCCCCAGCATTTT,TRBV6-1,TRBD1,17,few,TRBJ1-5
CASSLEHRGGYTF,TGTGCCAGCAGCTTAGAACACAGGGGTGGCTACACCTTC,TRBV7-2,TRBD1,13,few,TRBJ1-2
CASSPNSSPYNEQFF,TGTGCCAGCAGCCCCAACAGTTCCCCCTACAATGAGCAGTTCTTC,TRBV2,.,15,once,TRBJ2-1
CASSLVASSGSYEQYF,TGTGCCAGCAGCTTAGTCGCGTCTAGCGGGAGCTACGAGCAGTACTTC,TRBV7-2,TRBD2,16,.,TRBJ2-7
CASSSARIRQPQHF,TGTGCCAGCAGTTCCGCCCGGATCCGACAGCCCCAGCATTTT,TRBV12-3/TRBV12-4,.,14,.,TRBJ1-5
CSASNRRSGGYEQYF,TGCAGTGCTAGTAATAGGCGTAGCGGGGGATACGAGCAGTACTTC,TRBV20-1,TRBD2,15,.,TRBJ2-7
CASSPRTEYEQYF,TGCGCCAGCAGCCCACGGACTGAATACGAGCAGTACTTC,TRBV5-1,.,13,few,TRBJ2-7
CASSLEMVQSNQPQHF,TGTGCCAGCAGCTTAGAGATGGTGCAGTCTAATCAGCCCCAGCATTTT,TRBV7-2,.,16,.,TRBJ1-5
CASSPDSRVPLHF,TGTGCCAGCAGTCCCGACTCGCGGGTCCCCCTCCACTTT,TRBV6-6,.,13,.,TRBJ1-6
CASSPRRREEKLFF,TGTGCCAGCAGTCCCAGACGGAGGGAAGAAAAACTGTTTTTT,TRBV6-1,.,14,.,TRBJ1-4
CASKIAGGEKLFF,TGTGCCAGCAAGATCGCAGGGGGGGAAAAACTGTTTTTT,TRBV6-5,TRBD1,13,few,TRBJ1-4
CASSLPRTAPGYGYTF,TGCGCCAGCAGCTTGCCACGGACTGCCCCGGGCTATGGCTACACCTTC,TRBV5-1,.,16,few,TRBJ1-2
CSVTPRTSGRYNEQFF,TGCAGCGTGACGCCTCGGACTAGCGGGAGATACAATGAGCAGTTCTTC,TRBV29-1,TRBD2,16,few,TRBJ2-1
CSAAGGTYEQYF,TGCAGTGCAGCGGGGGGGACCTACGAGCAGTACTTC,TRBV20-1,TRBD2,12,.,TRBJ2-7
CASSTAREQETQYF,TGTGCCAGCAGTACCGCACGGGAGCAAGAGACCCAGTACTTC,TRBV27,.,14,few,TRBJ2-5
CSATRQGIWNTEAFF,TGCAGTGCTACCCGACAGGGTATATGGAACACTGAAGCTTTCTTT,TRBV20-1,TRBD1,15,few,TRBJ1-1
CASSFIGWNQPQHF,TGTGCCAGCAGTTTTATAGGATGGAATCAGCCCCAGCATTTT,TRBV12-3/TRBV12-4,.,14,few,TRBJ1-5
CASRTVFYEQYF,TGTGCCAGCAGGACAGTTTTCTACGAGCAGTACTTC,TRBV28,.,12,.,TRBJ2-7
CASTQGPTGANVLTF,TGTGCCAGCACCCAGGGTCCGACGGGGGCCAACGTCCTGACTTTC,TRBV6-1,.,15,many,TRBJ2-6
CASSSVGTGFREQYF,TGTGCCAGCAGCTCCGTCGGGACAGGGTTCAGGGAGCAGTACTTC,TRBV6-2/TRBV6-3,TRBD1,15,.,TRBJ2-7